The entry below gives a single T cell receptor (beta chain) sequence along with its context. Its antigen is still unknown. The PCR was carried out with 60 Vbeta primers and 13 Jbeta primers. TCRdb's table, derived via immunoSEQ multiplex PCR, lists solely in-frame clones and lacks some. The repertoire holds about 35,000 clones, approximately 91% seen once, with less than 3.5% in the top ten. This record comes from a study of cytomegalovirus exposure and HLA in healthy donors. Study-level points and caveats: A cluster of highly shared sequence variants was likely a sequencing artifact. According to the study, around 160 TCR beta chains were cytomegalovirus-associated. Later analysis associated a missense DCLRE1C variant with TCR beta V- and J-gene trimming.

This CDR3 comprises 18 residues. Unmatched junction bases numbered 10, after V lost 6 bases and J lost 0 bases. Per the germline V gene, CDR1 is LNHDA and CDR2 is SQIVND (reference sequence). The chain joins TRBV19 to TRBJ2-1, with TRBD2 matching over 11 bases. This receptor was obtained from a young woman in good health and CMV-seronegative. The sample comprised PBMCs. The CDR3 is CASRDTSGGRRSYNEQFF. The CDR3 nucleotides read TGTGCCAGTAGGGATACTAGCGGGGGTAGACGCTCCTACAATGAGCAGTTCTTC.